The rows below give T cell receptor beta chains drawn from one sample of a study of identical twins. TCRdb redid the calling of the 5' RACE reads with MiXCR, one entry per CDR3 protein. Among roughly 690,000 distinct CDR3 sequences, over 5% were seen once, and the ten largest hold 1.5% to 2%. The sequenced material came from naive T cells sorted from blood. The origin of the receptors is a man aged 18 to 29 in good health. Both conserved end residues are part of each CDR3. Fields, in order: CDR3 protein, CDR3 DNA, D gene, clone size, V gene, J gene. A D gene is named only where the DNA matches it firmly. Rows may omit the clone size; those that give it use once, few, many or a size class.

CASSLGANEKLFF	TGTGCCAGCAGCTTAGGAGCCAATGAAAAACTGTTTTTT	.	many	TRBV7-2	TRBJ1-4
CASSFGQVSYEQYF	TGTGCCAGCAGTTTCGGGCAGGTGTCGTACGAGCAGTACTTC	.	few	TRBV28	TRBJ2-7
CASSDGNPVEAFF	TGTGCCAGCAGTGATGGGAACCCAGTCGAAGCTTTCTTT	.	.	TRBV25-1	TRBJ1-1
CASSRPHTTYGYTF	TGTGCCAGCAGTCGTCCCCACACGACCTATGGCTACACCTTC	.	few	TRBV12-3/TRBV12-4	TRBJ1-2
CASSQEIAGVGEQYF	TGTGCCAGCAGCCAAGAAATAGCGGGAGTGGGAGAGCAGTACTTC	TRBD2	many	TRBV4-2	TRBJ2-7
CAWSGSYGYTF	TGTGCCTGGAGCGGGTCCTATGGCTACACCTTC	.	.	TRBV30	TRBJ1-2
CSVELKPSGRANTGELFF	TGCAGCGTTGAATTGAAGCCGAGCGGGAGGGCGAACACCGGGGAGCTGTTTTTT	TRBD2	many	TRBV29-1	TRBJ2-2
CSALTAGGKNTGELFF	TGCAGTGCCCTTACGGCCGGGGGAAAAAACACCGGGGAGCTGTTTTTT	.	.	TRBV20-1	TRBJ2-2
CASSLGASGRVSDTQYF	TGTGCCAGCAGCTTAGGGGCTAGCGGGAGAGTATCAGATACGCAGTATTTT	TRBD2	.	TRBV7-2	TRBJ2-3
CASSLRTDNTDTQYF	TGCGCCAGCAGCTTGAGGACAGACAACACAGATACGCAGTATTTT	.	.	TRBV5-1	TRBJ2-3
CASAPGQGTYEQYF	TGTGCCAGTGCCCCGGGACAGGGGACCTACGAGCAGTACTTC	TRBD1	.	TRBV12-3/TRBV12-4	TRBJ2-7
CASSLRTVTQYF	TGTGCCAGCAGTTTAAGGACAGTAACCCAGTACTTC	.	many	TRBV12-3/TRBV12-4	TRBJ2-5
CASSLLGAAGANVLTF	TGTGCCAGCAGTTTACTAGGGGCAGCTGGGGCCAACGTCCTGACTTTC	.	few	TRBV27	TRBJ2-6
CASSEPGQGINGYTF	TGTGCCAGCAGTGAACCGGGACAGGGGATCAATGGCTACACCTTC	TRBD1	many	TRBV28	TRBJ1-2
CASSIWTSTDTQYF	TGTGCCAGCAGCATATGGACTAGCACAGATACGCAGTATTTT	.	.	TRBV7-9	TRBJ2-3
CASSMDRTYNEQFF	TGTGCCAGTAGTATGGACAGAACTTACAATGAGCAGTTCTTC	.	few	TRBV19	TRBJ2-1
CSARALGLVGGELFF	TGCAGTGCTAGAGCCCTAGGACTAGTCGGCGGGGAGCTGTTTTTT	TRBD2	many	TRBV20-1	TRBJ2-2
CASRKPGQQGYTF	TGTGCCAGCAGAAAACCGGGACAACAGGGCTACACCTTC	.	.	TRBV27	TRBJ1-2
CASSLDRKGEQFF	TGTGCCAGCAGCTTAGATCGTAAGGGTGAGCAGTTCTTC	.	.	TRBV11-2	TRBJ2-1
CSALGGAGGQETQYF	TGCAGTGCCCTTGGAGGGGCGGGAGGCCAAGAGACCCAGTACTTC	TRBD2	many	TRBV20-1	TRBJ2-5
CASSLIATVDNEQFF	TGTGCCAGCAGCTTAATAGCGACCGTCGACAATGAGCAGTTCTTC	.	few	TRBV7-3	TRBJ2-1
CSARDSGRPNSPLHF	TGCAGTGCTAGAGATTCCGGGCGTCCTAATTCACCCCTCCACTTT	.	many	TRBV20-1	TRBJ1-6
CAISESGGTSYNEQFF	TGTGCCATCAGTGAGTCGGGGGGGACCTCCTACAATGAGCAGTTCTTC	TRBD2	many	TRBV10-3	TRBJ2-1
CASRRDRQTLYEQYF	TGTGCCAGCAGACGGGACAGGCAGACTCTCTACGAGCAGTACTTC	TRBD1	many	TRBV28	TRBJ2-7
CASSPGQTATNEKLFF	TGTGCCAGCAGCCCCGGACAGACTGCAACTAATGAAAAACTGTTTTTT	.	few	TRBV3-1	TRBJ1-4
CSARDLSNTEAFF	TGCAGTGCTAGAGATCTTTCGAACACTGAAGCTTTCTTT	.	.	TRBV20-1	TRBJ1-1
CASSPGLAGKETQYF	TGTGCCAGCAGCCCCGGACTAGCGGGGAAAGAGACCCAGTACTTC	TRBD2	many	TRBV7-7	TRBJ2-5
CASRSGAGAGELFF	TGCGCCAGCCGCTCCGGAGCGGGTGCCGGGGAGCTGTTTTTT	.	many	TRBV5-1	TRBJ2-2
CAAQLSGIRYF	TGTGCCGCCCAGCTTAGCGGGATTCGGTATTTT	TRBD2	many	TRBV12-3/TRBV12-4	TRBJ2-3
CASSRGTATDTQYF	TGTGCCAGCAGCCGAGGGACAGCCACAGATACGCAGTATTTT	TRBD1	many	TRBV7-2	TRBJ2-3
CASSYYEGAGYTF	TGTGCCAGCAGTTACTACGAGGGAGCTGGCTACACCTTC	.	many	TRBV6-5	TRBJ1-2
CASSLGGQRDRLYGYTF	TGTGCCAGCAGCTTAGGGGGCCAGAGGGACCGACTCTATGGCTACACCTTC	.	few	TRBV7-6	TRBJ1-2
CASRMTSLDNEQFF	TGTGCCAGCAGGATGACTAGCCTCGACAATGAGCAGTTCTTC	TRBD2	few	TRBV28	TRBJ2-1
CASSLGSRTGYGYTF	TGTGCCAGCAGTTTAGGTTCCAGGACAGGCTATGGCTACACCTTC	TRBD1	many	TRBV12-3/TRBV12-4	TRBJ1-2
CSARWAKGGELFF	TGCAGTGCTAGATGGGCAAAGGGGGGGGAGCTGTTTTTT	.	.	TRBV20-1	TRBJ2-2
CSAPTGAPGQPQHF	TGCAGTGCCCCGACAGGGGCTCCGGGTCAGCCCCAGCATTTT	TRBD1	few	TRBV20-1	TRBJ1-5
CASKRLVEIGELFF	TGTGCCAGCAAAAGACTAGTAGAGATCGGGGAGCTGTTTTTT	.	.	TRBV28	TRBJ2-2
CASSLASPGGARKTGELFF	TGCGCCAGCAGCTTGGCATCTCCAGGGGGGGCACGTAAAACCGGGGAGCTGTTTTTT	.	.	TRBV5-1	TRBJ2-2
CATSRDSLADQETQYF	TGTGCCACCAGCAGGGACTCGCTAGCGGACCAAGAGACCCAGTACTTC	TRBD2	few	TRBV15	TRBJ2-5
CSVFGQGNKRETQYF	TGCAGCGTCTTCGGACAGGGAAATAAAAGAGAGACCCAGTACTTC	TRBD1	many	TRBV29-1	TRBJ2-5
CSGDRGMNTEAFF	TGCAGCGGGGACAGGGGCATGAACACTGAAGCTTTCTTT	TRBD1	many	TRBV29-1	TRBJ1-1
CASSDPSGSTDTQYF	TGTGCCAGCAGCGACCCTAGCGGTAGCACAGATACGCAGTATTTT	TRBD2	many	TRBV5-4	TRBJ2-3
CATDQAGGSDTQYF	TGTGCCACCGACCAAGCGGGAGGGTCAGATACGCAGTATTTT	TRBD2	many	TRBV15	TRBJ2-3
CSVPYGRNEQFF	TGCAGTGTTCCCTACGGGAGGAATGAGCAGTTCTTC	TRBD2	.	TRBV20-1	TRBJ2-1
CASSPQARTRGLGTEAFF	TGCGCCAGCAGCCCGCAAGCCCGTACCAGGGGGCTGGGCACTGAAGCTTTCTTT	TRBD1	.	TRBV5-1	TRBJ1-1
CASSYRQGLAKNIQYF	TGTGCCAGCAGCTACCGACAGGGGCTAGCCAAAAACATTCAGTACTTC	TRBD1	many	TRBV5-5	TRBJ2-4
CASSRGLAGDDTQYF	TGTGCCAGCAGTCGGGGACTAGCGGGGGACGATACGCAGTATTTT	TRBD2	.	TRBV28	TRBJ2-3
CSALGLAGWKLPYEQYF	TGCAGTGCTCTGGGACTAGCGGGATGGAAACTTCCCTACGAGCAGTACTTC	TRBD2	few	TRBV20-1	TRBJ2-7
CASSLDRLASGKRETQYF	TGTGCCAGCAGCTTAGACCGGCTAGCTAGCGGCAAGAGGGAGACCCAGTACTTC	TRBD2	.	TRBV7-2	TRBJ2-5
CASSPGPGTQYF	TGTGCCAGTAGCCCGGGGCCCGGGACCCAGTACTTC	.	.	TRBV19	TRBJ2-5
CASSREGRETQYF	TGTGCCAGCAGCCGCGAAGGGCGGGAGACCCAGTACTTC	.	many	TRBV5-4	TRBJ2-5
CASSAGPTGVHETQYF	TGCGCCAGCAGCGCAGGACCAACAGGGGTCCATGAGACCCAGTACTTC	TRBD1	few	TRBV5-1	TRBJ2-5